These 23 T cell receptor beta chains came from one sample sequenced in a study of T cell changes during pregnancy in multiple sclerosis. Libraries were prepared by immunoSEQ multiplex PCR; TCRdb keeps only in-frame clonotypes and omits some of them. The table includes 20,000 to 30,000 clones, under 95% detected once. The specimen was CD8+ T cells from peripheral blood mononuclear cells, collected in the third trimester of pregnancy. The receptors were sampled from a female donor in good health, enrolled as a control in a pregnancy study.

The genes are TRBV13 and TRBJ2-7, with TRBD2 matching over 9 bases. The length of the CDR3 is 15 residues. Germline V gene data show CDR1 as PRHDT and CDR2 as FYEKMQ (reference sequence). V trimming: 5 bases; J trimming: 2 bases; junction bases outside the gene matches: 7. CDR3 sequence reads: CASSPLGGGAYEQYF. The DNA of the CDR3 is TGTGCCAGCAGCCCCCTTGGCGGGGGGGCCTACGAGCAGTACTTC.

This sequence joins TRBV15 and TRBJ1-5; no clear D. V shed 0 bases and J shed 5 bases, with 5 bases lying between them. CDR1 and CDR2 from the germline V gene are LNHNV and YYDKDF (reference sequence). The CDR3 length is 13 residues. CDR3 DNA: TGTGCCACCAGCAGAGAGAGGGATCAGCCCCAGCATTTT. Residues: CATSRERDQPQHF.

This chain links TRBV27 with TRBJ2-7, with D perhaps TRBD2 (6 bases). CDR3 length: 15 residues. The V gene's germline CDR1 is MNHEY and CDR2 SMNVEV (reference sequence). The V end was cut by 3 bases, the J end by 4 bases, with 16 bases between. The CDR3 reads CASSLVLSGLYEQYF. The CDR3 coding sequence is TGTGCCAGCAGTTTGGTACTTTCGGGACTTTACGAGCAGTACTTC.

V and J are TRBV13 and TRBJ2-7; possible D gene TRBD1, 6 bases. Germline loops: CDR1 PRHDT, CDR2 FYEKMQ (reference sequence). CDR3 length: 13 amino acids. Trimming removed 7 bases from V and 2 bases from J, with 12 bases in between. The CDR3 loop reads CASTTGPAYEQYF. The DNA of the CDR3 is TGTGCCAGCACCACAGGGCCAGCCTACGAGCAGTACTTC.

In its sample, this clone was seen once. V gene TRBV9 combines with J gene TRBJ2-1; D not certain. Trimming shortened V by 7 bases and J by 9 bases, and 5 bases separated the two germline ends. Germline V lookup: CDR1 SGDLS, CDR2 YYNGEE. The CDR3 extends over 9 amino acids. The CDR3 here is CASGSEQFF. In DNA form, the CDR3 reads TGTGCCAGCGGTAGTGAGCAGTTCTTC.

The chain has TRBV9 and TRBJ2-1, with TRBD2 matching over 9 bases. This CDR3 comprises 16 residues. Germline V gives CDR1 SGDLS, CDR2 YYNGEE. The V and J ends lost 0 bases and 7 bases, in that order; junction bases with no gene match: 8. The CDR3 coding sequence is TGTGCCAGCAGCGTAGACGCGGGGGGGCCGGGGAATGAGCAGTTCTTC. It yields the protein CASSVDAGGPGNEQFF.

This chain joins TRBV10-3 and TRBJ2-7; D perhaps matches TRBD1 (7 bases). Germline values: CDR1 ENHRY, CDR2 SYGVKD. The CDR3 spans 15 residues. Deletions cut 1 base from V and 2 bases from J, with 12 bases between. CDR3 nucleotides: TGTGCCATCAGTGAGTTGCCAGGGGGGACCTACGAGCAGTACTTC. This gives the protein CAISELPGGTYEQYF.

As to this clone: Other nucleotide sequences from this sample produce the same CDR3. The rearrangement joins TRBV19 to TRBJ2-7, with D hard to call. Per the germline V gene, CDR1 is LNHDA and CDR2 is SQIVND (reference sequence). V was shortened by 5 bases and J by 0 bases, with 5 bases between the two germline ends. The CDR3 covers 12 residues. The CDR3 region has the DNA TGTGCCAGTAGTGCAGACTCCTACGAGCAGTACTTC. This codes for CASSADSYEQYF.

This clone was counted only a few times. The chain combines TRBV4-2 with TRBJ2-7, with 10 nucleotides matching TRBD2. V dropped 0 bases and J dropped 1; count of bases not matched to a gene: 0. This CDR3 comprises 15 residues. CDR1 LGHNA and CDR2 YNFKEQ come from the germline V gene. The CDR3 loop reads CASSQETSGSYEQYF. CDR3 bases: TGTGCCAGCAGCCAAGAGACTAGCGGGTCCTACGAGCAGTACTTC.

This chain joins TRBV7-3 and TRBJ2-5; TRBD1 agrees at 11 bases. Germline assignment: CDR1 SGHTA and CDR2 FQGTGA. J lost 1 base, V lost 4 bases, and 11 bases had no gene match. CDR3 length equals 18 residues. The CDR3 loop is CASSSTSRDRGVQETQYF. The CDR3 region has the DNA TGTGCCAGCAGCTCAACGTCCCGGGACAGGGGGGTCCAAGAGACCCAGTACTTC.

V and J are TRBV27 and TRBJ1-5, with D possibly TRBD1 on 5 matching bases. The CDR3 covers 15 residues. Per the germline V gene, CDR1 is MNHEY and CDR2 is SMNVEV (reference sequence). Between the trimmed V and J ends, which lost 4 bases and 2 bases, there was a span of 12 bases. CDR3 amino acids: CASSSTLGGNQPQHF. CDR3 in DNA: TGTGCCAGCAGTTCCACTCTAGGGGGCAATCAGCCCCAGCATTTT.

The CDR3, as DNA: TGCGCCAGCAGCCAAGCGGAGTCCTACGAGCAGTACTTC. Amino acids: CASSQAESYEQYF. The rearrangement joins TRBV5-1 to TRBJ2-7, with D maybe TRBD2 (5 bases). The V end lost 4 bases, the J end lost 1 base, and 9 bases lay between the germline ends. CDR3 size: 13 residues. Looked up from germline, CDR1 is SGHRS and CDR2 is YFSETQ. Variable domain in full (rest from reference TRBV5-1 and TRBJ2-7): KAGVTQTPRYLIKTRGQQVTLSCSPISGHRSVSWYQQTPGQGLQFLFEYFSETQRNKGNFPGRFSGRQFSNSRSEMNVSTLELGDSALYLCASSQAESYEQYFGPGTRLTVT.

The chain is built from TRBV5-1 and TRBJ2-1, with TRBD2 as a possible D gene (5 bases). This CDR3 spans 13 amino acids. V lost 4 bases to trimming and J lost 8 bases, with 13 bases between them. Germline V gene lookup returns CDR1 SGHRS and CDR2 YFSETQ. The CDR3 spells CASSIWTGDEQFF. In nucleotides, the CDR3 is TGCGCCAGCAGCATTTGGACTGGGGATGAGCAGTTCTTC.

The chain combines TRBV11-1 with TRBJ2-2, with TRBD2 identical over 8 bases. CDR1 and CDR2 (germline): SGHAT, FQDESV (reference sequence). This CDR3 spans 16 amino acids. With V trimmed by 0 bases and J by 3 bases, 3 bases remained unmatched. The chain's CDR3 is CASSLASGTYTGELFF. Here the CDR3 DNA reads TGTGCCAGCAGCTTAGCTAGCGGGACATACACCGGGGAGCTGTTTTTT.

This rearrangement joins TRBV29-1 to TRBJ2-7, with D possibly matching TRBD2 (6 bases). CDR1 SQVTM and CDR2 ANQGSEA come from the germline V gene. With 7 bases removed from V and 4 bases from J, the gap between germline ends came to 17 bases. This CDR3 is built from 13 residues. Here the CDR3 reads CSAMGLATYEQYF. The CDR3 DNA sequence: TGCAGCGCCATGGGGCTAGCGACGTACGAGCAGTACTTC.

The chain carries TRBV19 and TRBJ2-5; 10 bases are shared with TRBD2. The CDR3 is 14 residues long. Losses at the gene ends were 5 bases for V and 3 bases for J; bases not matched to a gene: 3. Germline CDR1 and CDR2: LNHDA and SQIVND (reference sequence). The CDR3 DNA reads TGTGCCAGTAGTCTTCTAGCGGGGGAAGAGACCCAGTACTTC. Translated, it gives CASSLLAGEETQYF.

The rearrangement uses TRBV6-4 and TRBJ1-1; perhaps TRBD1 as D (6 bases). CDR3 length: 13 amino acids. The germline V and J ends were trimmed by 3 bases and 6 bases, with 11 bases remaining between them. Germline V gene sequence: CDR1 MRHNA, CDR2 SNTAGT. CDR3 residues: CASSESDRAEAFF. In DNA form, the CDR3 reads TGTGCCAGCAGTGAATCGGACAGAGCTGAAGCTTTCTTT.

CDR3 nucleotide sequence: TGTGCCACGCAGCGGGAAAGGTTAGACAATGAGCAGTTCTTC. Its protein is CATQRERLDNEQFF. The rearrangement uses TRBV19 and TRBJ2-1; 7 nucleotides line up with TRBD2. The CDR3 extends over 14 amino acids. V shed 10 bases, J shed 5 bases, and the junction held 11 bases outside the gene matches. Germline loops: CDR1 LNHDA, CDR2 SQIVND (reference sequence). The whole variable domain, filled in from reference TRBV19 and TRBJ2-1, reads DGGITQSPKYLFRKEGQNVTLSCEQNLNHDAMYWYRQDPGQGLRLIYYSQIVNDFQKGDIAEGYSVSREKKESFPLTVTSAQKNPTAFYLCATQRERLDNEQFFGPGTRLTVL.

This sequence joins TRBV30 and TRBJ1-6; TRBD1 matches 8 bases. V lost 4 bases to trimming and J lost 9 bases; unmatched junction nucleotides: 8. CDR3 length: 14 amino acids. CDR1 and CDR2 (germline): GTSNPN, SVGIG (reference sequence). The CDR3 sequence: CAWTLGTGGSPLHF. The CDR3, as DNA: TGTGCCTGGACATTGGGGACAGGAGGTTCACCCCTCCACTTT.

The V and J genes are TRBV4-1 and TRBJ2-1; 8 nucleotides match TRBD2. The CDR3 is 17 residues long. V was pared by 4 bases and J by 5 bases, with 13 bases of the junction left unmatched. The germline V gene encodes CDR1 MGHRA and CDR2 YSYEKL. CDR3 sequence reads: CASSPRSGTRSDNEQFF. The CDR3 nucleotides are TGCGCCAGCAGCCCCCGGTCCGGGACTAGAAGCGACAATGAGCAGTTCTTC.

The V call is TRBV28, the J call TRBJ2-3; D gene ambiguous. CDR1 and CDR2 from the germline V gene are MDHEN and SYDVKM. The CDR3 loop spans 12 amino acids. Trimming removed 11 bases from V and 1 base from J, with 10 bases in between. CDR3 sequence reads: CAASIGTDTQYF. The CDR3 DNA is TGTGCCGCCTCTATTGGCACAGATACGCAGTATTTT. Complete variable domain (other parts from reference TRBV28 and TRBJ2-3): DVKVTQSSRYLVKRTGEKVFLECVQDMDHENMFWYRQDPGLGLRLIYFSYDVKMKEKGDIPEGYSVSREKKERFSLILESASTNQTSMYLCAASIGTDTQYFGPGTRLTVL.

The genes are TRBV5-1 and TRBJ2-5; maybe TRBD1 (6 bases). Germline V gene lookup returns CDR1 SGHRS and CDR2 YFSETQ. The CDR3 has 17 amino acids. V shed 4 bases and J shed 5 bases, with 24 bases lying between them. In nucleotides, the CDR3 is TGCGCCAGCAGCCCCCTCGGACAGACAGGCGGGCAGGAGACCCAGTACTTC. This sequence encodes CASSPLGQTGGQETQYF.

With respect to this clone: Other DNA sequences in the same sample also yield this CDR3. This rearrangement joins TRBV27 to TRBJ1-2; TRBD1 matches at 11 bases. The CDR3 loop spans 15 amino acids. The junction had 8 bases not matched to a gene; V was cut back by 5 bases and J by 6 bases. Looked up from germline, CDR1 is MNHEY and CDR2 is SMNVEV (reference sequence). This CDR3 is CASSPRTGGRDGYTF. The DNA of the CDR3 is TGTGCCAGCAGTCCCCGGACAGGGGGCAGGGATGGCTACACCTTC.